The 18 T cell receptor beta chains presented below share a single source sample, sequenced in a study of tumor-infiltrating lymphocytes in oesophageal squamous cell carcinoma. TCRdb reanalysed the PCR reads using MiXCR and keeps one entry per CDR3 protein. The table includes about 13,000 distinct CDR3 sequences, roughly half detected once. Material: blood. These receptors were taken from a female donor with esophageal squamous cell carcinoma.

Only one count was recorded for this clonotype. DNA for the CDR3: TGTGCCAGCAGCCCAACCCGGGACAGGGTGGGTGAGCAGTACTTC. Protein sequence: CASSPTRDRVGEQYF. V and J are TRBV7-6 and TRBJ2-1; 9 bases align to TRBD1. The assigned J gene may be wrong: the sequence end matches TRBJ2-7 better. The CDR3 has 15 amino acids. Germline V gene lookup returns CDR1 SGHVS and CDR2 FNYEAQ.

The chain recombines TRBV3-1 with TRBJ2-1; 11 nucleotides match TRBD2. V lost 6 bases to trimming and J lost 10 bases; unmatched junction nucleotides: 11. Germline CDR1 LGHDT, CDR2 YNNKEL (reference sequence). There are 15 residues in the CDR3. The CDR3 here is CASSSSGRPLYEQFF. DNA of the CDR3: TGTGCCAGCAGTTCTAGCGGGAGGCCCCTCTACGAGCAGTTCTTC.

Details on this clonotype: This could be a read error, since a much larger clone is one nucleotide away. The V gene is TRBV6-6, the J gene TRBJ2-3; either TRBD1 or TRBD2 may supply D (5 bases each). The CDR3 has 16 amino acids. V dropped 2 bases and J dropped 14 bases, with 26 bases sitting between them. Germline loops: CDR1 MNHNY, CDR2 SVGAGI (reference sequence). As DNA, the CDR3 is TGTGCCAGCAGTTACGCAGGGTTCGCGAACACCGGGGAGCTGTATTTT. It yields the protein CASSYAGFANTGELYF.

This clonotype was picked up many times. The chain has TRBV5-5 and TRBJ1-6; D remains unclear. The germline V gene has CDR1 SGHKS and CDR2 YYEKEE (reference sequence). CDR3 length equals 18 residues. Trimming removed 1 base from V and 9 bases from J, with 23 bases in between. The CDR3 nucleotides read TGTGCCAGCAGCTTGCAGCTATCCCCAACCCTCTGGGGTTCACCCCTCCACTTT. Amino acid sequence: CASSLQLSPTLWGSPLHF.

The J gene is TRBJ2-3, the V gene TRBV6-1, with 8 nucleotides matching TRBD1. This CDR3 has 16 residues. CDR1 and CDR2 from the germline V gene are MNHNS and SASEGT. Trimming at V came to 0 bases and at J to 5 bases, leaving 7 bases not matched to a gene. This CDR3 reads CASSEAVDRAVDTQYF. CDR3 DNA sequence: TGTGCCAGCAGTGAAGCTGTGGACAGGGCGGTAGATACGCAGTATTTT.

The J gene is TRBJ1-2, the V gene TRBV11-1; 9 bases are a match to TRBD1. Germline CDR1 and CDR2: SGHAT and FQDESV (reference sequence). The CDR3 is made up of 14 amino acids. V dropped 5 bases and J dropped 7; count of bases not matched to a gene: 8. Here the CDR3 DNA reads TGTGCCAGCAGCAAAACGGACAGGGGCCCTGGCTACACCTTC. This encodes CASSKTDRGPGYTF. Combining the CDR3 with reference TRBV11-1 and TRBJ1-2 gives the whole variable domain EAEVAQSPRYKITEKSQAVAFWCDPISGHATLYWYRQILGQGPELLVQFQDESVVDDSQLPKDRFSAERLKGVDSTLKIQPAELGDSAMYLCASSKTDRGPGYTFGSGTRLTVV.

In DNA form, the CDR3 reads TGTGCCAGCAGTGTAAACAGGGGTGAAGCTTTCTTT. This gives the protein CASSVNRGEAFF. This chain links TRBV6-5 with TRBJ1-1; 7 bases are a match to TRBD1. The germline gives CDR1 MNHEY, CDR2 SVGAGI. The ends lost 5 bases at V and 7 bases at J; junction bases unmatched: 4. This CDR3 is built from 12 residues.

This clonotype was counted once. The rearrangement links TRBV7-9 to TRBJ2-5; 8 bases agree with TRBD1. The J call is uncertain, as TRBJ2-1 better fits the DNA end. CDR1 SEHNR and CDR2 FQNEAQ come from the germline V gene (reference sequence). The CDR3 totals 16 residues. This CDR3 is CASSLNLRTGKDEQFF. In DNA, the CDR3 is TGTGCCAGCAGCTTAAACCTTCGGACAGGGAAGGATGAGCAGTTCTTC.

This clonotype was detected once. The chain carries TRBV5-6 and TRBJ2-6; D is undetermined. This CDR3 has 17 amino acids. V was pared by 2 bases and J by 0 bases, with 12 bases between. Germline lookup yields CDR1 SGHDT and CDR2 YYEEEE. CDR3 DNA sequence: TGTGCCAGCAGCTTATCGGCACCTAGCTCTGGGGCCAACGTCCTGACTTTC. As protein: CASSLSAPSSGANVLTF.

The chain couples TRBV19 to TRBJ2-1; 9 nucleotides align to TRBD2. J gave up 5 bases and V 2 bases, and 10 bases lay outside the gene matches. Germline lookup yields CDR1 LNHDA and CDR2 SQIVND (reference sequence). The CDR3 is made up of 17 amino acids. CDR3 sequence (DNA): TGTGCCAGTAGTATAATAGTCGGTAGCGGGGGCCACAATGAGCAGTTCTTC. Encoded protein: CASSIIVGSGGHNEQFF. Supplemented by reference TRBV19 and TRBJ2-1, the full variable domain reads DGGITQSPKYLFRKEGQNVTLSCEQNLNHDAMYWYRQDPGQGLRLIYYSQIVNDFQKGDIAEGYSVSREKKESFPLTVTSAQKNPTAFYLCASSIIVGSGGHNEQFFGPGTRLTVL.

This clonotype appeared a single time. The genes are TRBV7-2 and TRBJ2-6; 8 positions match TRBD1. The J call is uncertain, as TRBJ2-4 better fits the DNA end. The CDR3 contains 15 residues. Germline V gives CDR1 SGHTA, CDR2 FQGNSA. CDR3 in DNA: TGTGCCAGCAGCTTAGTGGGACAGGTAGGCTACGATCAGTACTTC. Protein: CASSLVGQVGYDQYF.

The V gene is TRBV7-2, the J gene TRBJ2-1; 10 bases are shared with TRBD2. The junction had 6 bases not matched to a gene; V was cut back by 4 bases and J by 6 bases. The CDR3 is 15 amino acids. The V gene's germline CDR1 is SGHTA and CDR2 FQGNSA. The CDR3 nucleotides are TGTGCCAGCAGCTCTAATAGCGGGAGGATCAATGAGCAGTTCTTC. Translated: CASSSNSGRINEQFF.

By share, this clonotype counts as medium-sized. This chain links TRBV24-1 with TRBJ2-3; the match to TRBD2 covers 7 bases. The CDR3 is 15 amino acids. The junction had 7 bases not matched to a gene; V was cut back by 2 bases and J by 6 bases. The germline V gene encodes CDR1 KGHDR and CDR2 SFDVKD. This chain's CDR3 is CATSDSGLVRDTQYF. In DNA form, the CDR3 reads TGTGCCACCAGTGATTCAGGACTAGTCCGGGATACGCAGTATTTT.

The chain couples TRBV11-3 to TRBJ2-5; TRBD2 matches at 10 bases. This CDR3 spans 16 amino acids. CDR1 SGHNT and CDR2 YENEEA come from the germline V gene. The V gene end was trimmed by 1 base and the J gene end by 11 bases; junction bases not matched to a gene: 13. Here the CDR3 reads CASSLVSLAGEGEQYF. The DNA of the CDR3 is TGTGCCAGCAGCTTAGTGTCGCTAGCGGGAGAAGGTGAGCAGTACTTC.

This clonotype was seen just once. The rearrangement uses TRBV11-3 and TRBJ2-4; possible D gene TRBD2, 5 bases. Germline V lookup: CDR1 SGHNT, CDR2 YENEEA. V was trimmed by 3 bases and J by 0 bases, leaving 6 bases between them. The CDR3 is 14 residues long. This CDR3 is CASSFGLAKNIQYF. The CDR3 bases are TGTGCCAGCAGCTTCGGACTAGCCAAAAACATTCAGTACTTC.

This clonotype was counted at least ten times. This chain uses TRBV5-1 with TRBJ1-4; 10 bases are a match to TRBD1. Per the germline V gene, CDR1 is SGHRS and CDR2 is YFSETQ. The CDR3 consists of 18 residues. The junction had 12 bases not matched to a gene; V was cut back by 0 bases and J by 7 bases. The CDR3 coding sequence is TGCGCCAGCAGCTTGGCCTACGACGACAGGGGGCGCGGTGAAAAACTGTTTTTT. Protein product: CASSLAYDDRGRGEKLFF.

J is TRBJ2-1 and V is TRBV7-2, with 9 nucleotides matching TRBD1. V gave up 1 base and J gave up 2 bases; unmatched junction bases: 6. CDR3 length: 17 amino acids. CDR1 and CDR2 (germline): SGHTA, FQGNSA. CDR3 coding DNA: TGTGCCAGCAGCTTAGGGACAGGGGTCGGGGCCTACAATGAGCAGTTCTTC. Translation gives CASSLGTGVGAYNEQFF.

J is TRBJ2-7 and V is TRBV7-1; D call uncertain. TRBV7-1 is classed as an ORF, of uncertain function. The CDR3 covers 14 residues. V dropped 5 bases and J dropped 2 bases, with 13 bases sitting between them. The chain's CDR3 is CASSAATDTYEQYF. CDR3 nucleotide sequence: TGTGCCAGCAGCGCGGCTACAGATACCTACGAGCAGTACTTC.